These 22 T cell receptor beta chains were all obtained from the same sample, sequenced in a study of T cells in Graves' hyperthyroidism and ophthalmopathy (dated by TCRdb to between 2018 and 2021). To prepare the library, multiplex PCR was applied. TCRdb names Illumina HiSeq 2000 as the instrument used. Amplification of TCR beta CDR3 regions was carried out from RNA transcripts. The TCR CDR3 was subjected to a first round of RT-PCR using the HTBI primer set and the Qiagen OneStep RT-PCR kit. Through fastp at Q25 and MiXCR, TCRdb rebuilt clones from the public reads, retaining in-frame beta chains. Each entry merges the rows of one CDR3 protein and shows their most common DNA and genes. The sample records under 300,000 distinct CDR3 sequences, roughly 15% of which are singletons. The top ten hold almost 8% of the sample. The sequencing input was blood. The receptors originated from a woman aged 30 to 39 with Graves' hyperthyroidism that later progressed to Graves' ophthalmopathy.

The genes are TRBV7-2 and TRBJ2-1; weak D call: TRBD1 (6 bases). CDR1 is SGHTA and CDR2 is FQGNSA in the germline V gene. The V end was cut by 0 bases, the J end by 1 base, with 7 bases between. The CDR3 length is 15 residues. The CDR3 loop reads CASSLARGSYNEQFF. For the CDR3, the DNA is TGTGCCAGCAGCTTAGCCAGGGGTTCCTACAATGAGCAGTTCTTC.

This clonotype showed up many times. The CDR3 DNA reads TGTGCCACGACCGAGACGAACACCGGGGAGCTGTTTTTT. Translated, it gives CATTETNTGELFF. J is TRBJ2-2 and V is TRBV6-1; no clear D gene. V lost 10 bases, J lost 0 bases, and 9 bases lay in between. The germline V gene has CDR1 MNHNS and CDR2 SASEGT. The CDR3 is 13 amino acids.

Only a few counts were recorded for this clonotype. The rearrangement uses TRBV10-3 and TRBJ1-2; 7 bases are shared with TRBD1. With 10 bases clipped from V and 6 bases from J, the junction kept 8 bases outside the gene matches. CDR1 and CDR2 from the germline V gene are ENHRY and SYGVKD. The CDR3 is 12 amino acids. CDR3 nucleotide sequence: TGTGCCACCACAGGGGCAGAGAATGGCTACACCTTC. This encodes CATTGAENGYTF.

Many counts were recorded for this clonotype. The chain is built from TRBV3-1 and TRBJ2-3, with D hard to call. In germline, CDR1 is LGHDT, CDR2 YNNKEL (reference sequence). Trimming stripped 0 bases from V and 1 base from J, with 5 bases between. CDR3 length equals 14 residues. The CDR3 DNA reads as TGTGCCAGCAGCCAAGACCCCGGCACAGATACGCAGTATTTT. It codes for CASSQDPGTDTQYF.

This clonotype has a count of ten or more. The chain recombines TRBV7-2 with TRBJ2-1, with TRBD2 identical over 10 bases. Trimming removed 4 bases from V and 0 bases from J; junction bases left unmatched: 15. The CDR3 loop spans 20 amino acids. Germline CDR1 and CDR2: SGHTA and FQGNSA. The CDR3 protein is CASSSPALAGGRSSYNEQFF. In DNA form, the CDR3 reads TGTGCCAGCAGCTCCCCCGCCTTAGCGGGAGGTCGCAGCTCCTACAATGAGCAGTTCTTC. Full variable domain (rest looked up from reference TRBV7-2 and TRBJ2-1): GAGVSQSPSNKVTEKGKDVELRCDPISGHTALYWYRQSLGQGLEFLIYFQGNSAPDKSGLPSDRFSAERTGGSVSTLTIQRTQQEDSAVYLCASSSPALAGGRSSYNEQFFGPGTRLTVL.

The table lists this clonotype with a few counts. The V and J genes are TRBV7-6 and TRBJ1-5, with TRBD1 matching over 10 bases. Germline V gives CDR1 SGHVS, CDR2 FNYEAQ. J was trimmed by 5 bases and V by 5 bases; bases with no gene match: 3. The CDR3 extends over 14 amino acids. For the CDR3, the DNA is TGTGCCAGCAGCGACGGGACAGGGGATCAGCCCCAGCATTTT. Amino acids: CASSDGTGDQPQHF. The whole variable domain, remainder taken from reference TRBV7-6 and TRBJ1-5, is GAGVSQSPRYKVTKRGQDVALRCDPISGHVSLYWYRQALGQGPEFLTYFNYEAQQDKSGLPNDRFSAERPEGSISTLTIQRTEQRDSAMYRCASSDGTGDQPQHFGDGTRLSIL.

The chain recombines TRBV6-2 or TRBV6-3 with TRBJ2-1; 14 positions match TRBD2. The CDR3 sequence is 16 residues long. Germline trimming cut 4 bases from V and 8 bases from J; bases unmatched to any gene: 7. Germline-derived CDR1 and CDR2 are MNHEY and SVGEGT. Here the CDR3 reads CASSSGTSGSNDEQFF. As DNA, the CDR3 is TGTGCCAGCAGTTCCGGGACTAGCGGGAGTAACGATGAGCAGTTCTTC.

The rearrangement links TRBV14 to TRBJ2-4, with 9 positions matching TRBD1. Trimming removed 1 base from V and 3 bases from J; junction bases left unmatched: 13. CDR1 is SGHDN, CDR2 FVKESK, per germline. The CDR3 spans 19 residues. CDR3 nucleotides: TGTGCCAGCAGCCAAGGGGACAGGGAGCTCTCCTACGGCAAAAACATTCAGTACTTC. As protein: CASSQGDRELSYGKNIQYF.

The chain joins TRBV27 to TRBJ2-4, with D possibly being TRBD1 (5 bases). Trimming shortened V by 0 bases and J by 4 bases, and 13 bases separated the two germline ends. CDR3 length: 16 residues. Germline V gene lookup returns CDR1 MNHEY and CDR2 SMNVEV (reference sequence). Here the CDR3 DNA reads TGTGCCAGCAGTTTATCGGGGCAGGGTTTTAAAAACATTCAGTACTTC. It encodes CASSLSGQGFKNIQYF.

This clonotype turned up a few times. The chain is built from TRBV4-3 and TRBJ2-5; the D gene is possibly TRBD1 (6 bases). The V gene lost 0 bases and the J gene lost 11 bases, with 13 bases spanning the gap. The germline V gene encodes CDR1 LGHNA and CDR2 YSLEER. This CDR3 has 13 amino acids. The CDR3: CASSQDIAQGQYF. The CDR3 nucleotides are TGCGCCAGCAGCCAAGATATTGCACAGGGACAGTACTTC.

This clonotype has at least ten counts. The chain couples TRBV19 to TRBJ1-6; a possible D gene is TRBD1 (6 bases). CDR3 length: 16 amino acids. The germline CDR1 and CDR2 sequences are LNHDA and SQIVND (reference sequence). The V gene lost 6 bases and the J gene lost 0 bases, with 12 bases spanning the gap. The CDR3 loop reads CASSQQGSSYNSPLHF. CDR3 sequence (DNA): TGTGCCAGTAGCCAACAGGGTAGCTCCTATAATTCACCCCTCCACTTT. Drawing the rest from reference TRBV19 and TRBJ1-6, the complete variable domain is DGGITQSPKYLFRKEGQNVTLSCEQNLNHDAMYWYRQDPGQGLRLIYYSQIVNDFQKGDIAEGYSVSREKKESFPLTVTSAQKNPTAFYLCASSQQGSSYNSPLHFGNGTRLTVT.

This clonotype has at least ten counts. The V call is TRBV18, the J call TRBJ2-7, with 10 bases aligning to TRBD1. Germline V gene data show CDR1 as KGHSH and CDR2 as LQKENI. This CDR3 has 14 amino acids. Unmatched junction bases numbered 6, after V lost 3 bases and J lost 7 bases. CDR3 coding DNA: TGTGCCAGCTCACCGGCAGGGACAGGGGAAGAGCAGTACTTC. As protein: CASSPAGTGEEQYF.

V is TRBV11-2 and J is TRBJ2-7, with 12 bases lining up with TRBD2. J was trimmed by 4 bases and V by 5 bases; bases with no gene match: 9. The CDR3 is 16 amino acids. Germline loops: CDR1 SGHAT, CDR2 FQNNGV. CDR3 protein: CASSPSGLAGLYEQYF. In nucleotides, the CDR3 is TGTGCCAGCAGCCCGTCAGGACTAGCGGGACTTTACGAGCAGTACTTC.

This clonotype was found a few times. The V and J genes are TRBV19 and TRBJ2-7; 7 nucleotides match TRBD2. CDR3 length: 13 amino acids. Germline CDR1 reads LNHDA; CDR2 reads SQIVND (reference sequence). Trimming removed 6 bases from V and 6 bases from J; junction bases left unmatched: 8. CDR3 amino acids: CASSPDWGGEQYF. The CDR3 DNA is TGTGCCAGTAGCCCCGACTGGGGGGGCGAGCAGTACTTC.

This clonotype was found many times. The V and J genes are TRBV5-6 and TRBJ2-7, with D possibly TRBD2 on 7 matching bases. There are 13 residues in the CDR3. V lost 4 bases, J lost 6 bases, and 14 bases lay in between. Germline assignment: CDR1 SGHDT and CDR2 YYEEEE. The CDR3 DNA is TGTGCCAGCAGCCACCTGGGAGGGGGCGAGCAGTACTTC. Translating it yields CASSHLGGGEQYF. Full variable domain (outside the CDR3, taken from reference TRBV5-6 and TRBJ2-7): DAGVTQSPTHLIKTRGQQVTLRCSPKSGHDTVSWYQQALGQGPQFIFQYYEEEERQRGNFPDRFSGHQFPNYSSELNVNALLLGDSALYLCASSHLGGGEQYFGPGTRLTVT.

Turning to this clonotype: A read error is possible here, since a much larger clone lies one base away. CDR3 in amino acids: CASSWAFPSGSGTRELFF. CDR3 DNA sequence: TGTGCCAGCAGTTGGGCTTTTCCCAGCGGGAGCGGGACCAGGGAGCTGTTTTTT. V is TRBV27 and J is TRBJ2-2, with 8 bases fitting TRBD2. Germline CDR1 MNHEY, CDR2 SMNVEV (reference sequence). Trimming cost V 4 bases and J 9 bases; bases outside gene matches: 19. CDR3 length: 18 residues.

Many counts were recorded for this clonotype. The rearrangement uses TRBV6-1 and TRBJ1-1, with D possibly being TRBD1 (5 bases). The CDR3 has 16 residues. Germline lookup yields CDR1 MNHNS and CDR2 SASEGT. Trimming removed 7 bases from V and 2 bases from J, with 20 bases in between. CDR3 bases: TGTGCCAGCACCACCCTCAGGGCCAGGACAAACACTGAAGCTTTCTTT. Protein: CASTTLRARTNTEAFF.

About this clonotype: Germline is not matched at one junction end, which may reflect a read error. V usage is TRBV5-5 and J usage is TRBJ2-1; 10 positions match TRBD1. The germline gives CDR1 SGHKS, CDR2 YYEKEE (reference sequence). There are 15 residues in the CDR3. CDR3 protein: CGSSFDRGRGDEQFF. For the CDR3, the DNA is TGTGGCAGCAGCTTTGACAGGGGGCGCGGCGATGAGCAGTTCTTC.

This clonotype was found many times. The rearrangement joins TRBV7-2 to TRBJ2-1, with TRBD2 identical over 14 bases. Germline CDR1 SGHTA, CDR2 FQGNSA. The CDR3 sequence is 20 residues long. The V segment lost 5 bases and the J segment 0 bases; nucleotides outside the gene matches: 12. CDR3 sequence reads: CASSPQTSGRASGSYNEQFF. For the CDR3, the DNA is TGTGCCAGCAGCCCCCAGACTAGCGGGAGGGCCTCGGGCTCCTACAATGAGCAGTTCTTC.

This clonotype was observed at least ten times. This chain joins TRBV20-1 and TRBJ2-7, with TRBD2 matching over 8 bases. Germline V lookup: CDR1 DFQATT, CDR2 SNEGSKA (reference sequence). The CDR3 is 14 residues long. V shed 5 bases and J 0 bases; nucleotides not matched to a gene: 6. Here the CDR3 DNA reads TGCAGTGCTTTAGGGACTAGGGCCTCCTACGAGCAGTACTTC. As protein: CSALGTRASYEQYF.

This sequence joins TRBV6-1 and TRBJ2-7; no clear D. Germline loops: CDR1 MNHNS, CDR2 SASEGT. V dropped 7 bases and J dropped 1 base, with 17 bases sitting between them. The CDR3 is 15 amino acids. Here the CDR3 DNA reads TGTGCCAGCACATACAACCACCTGGGATCCTACGAGCAGTACGTC. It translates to CASTYNHLGSYEQYV.

In nucleotides, the CDR3 is TGTGCCAGTGCTGGAAGATTAAGTTACTCTGGAAACACCATATATTTT. Its translation is CASAGRLSYSGNTIYF. The chain is built from TRBV28 and TRBJ1-3; D uncertain. Deletions cut 9 bases from V and 0 bases from J, with 18 bases between. Germline assignment: CDR1 MDHEN and CDR2 SYDVKM. The CDR3 is 16 amino acids.